This T cell receptor (beta chain) was observed in a study of control samples from healthy donors and cancer patients. Sequencing used immunoSEQ multiplex PCR; TCRdb keeps in-frame clones, though not all of them. This sample carries about 150,000 clones, around 96% of them seen once, and the ten largest clones take approximately 6.1%. The sequenced sample was blood. This clonotype was obtained from a man in his forties in good health.

CDR3 bases: TGTGCCAGCAATACCAGGGGGGGGTATCGCGAGCAGTACTTC. This gives the protein CASNTRGGYREQYF. V usage is TRBV6-5 and J usage is TRBJ2-7; D possibly uses TRBD1 or TRBD2 (7 bases each). The CDR3 runs to 14 residues. The V and J ends lost 7 bases and 6 bases respectively, with 19 bases between them. Germline loops: CDR1 MNHEY, CDR2 SVGAGI.